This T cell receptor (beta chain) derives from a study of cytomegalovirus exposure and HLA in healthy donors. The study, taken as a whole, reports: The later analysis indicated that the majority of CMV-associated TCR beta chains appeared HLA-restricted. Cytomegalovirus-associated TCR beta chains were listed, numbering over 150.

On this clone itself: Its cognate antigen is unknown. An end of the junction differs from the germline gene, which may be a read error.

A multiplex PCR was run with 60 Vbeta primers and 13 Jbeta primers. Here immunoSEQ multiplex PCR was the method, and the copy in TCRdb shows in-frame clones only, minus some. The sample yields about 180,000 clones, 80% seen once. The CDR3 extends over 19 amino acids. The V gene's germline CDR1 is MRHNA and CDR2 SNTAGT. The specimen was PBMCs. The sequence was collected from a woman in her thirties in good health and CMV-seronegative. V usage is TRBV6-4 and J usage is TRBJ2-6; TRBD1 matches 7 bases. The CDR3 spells CASSDIGGRTATGVNVLTF. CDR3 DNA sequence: TGTGCCAGCAGTGACATAGGGGGCAGGACCGCGACTGGGGTCAACGTCCTGACTTTC.